This entry features one TCR beta chain sequence. The antigen is not known. The data stem from a study of OX40 agonist ivuxolimab in advanced cancers. Study-wide background: Males comprised 75% to 90% of the group, whose mean age was roughly 60 years (range roughly 23 to 90).

Repertoires were generated with immunoSEQ multiplex PCR, while TCRdb's copy carries only in-frame clones and drops some. Of tens of thousands of clones in the sample, approximately 89% were seen once. The sampling schedule covered blood at baseline, cycle 4 day 1, and cycle 7 day 1. CDR1 MGHRA and CDR2 YSYEKL come from the germline V gene. The CDR3 length is 15 residues. Trimming removed 3 bases from V and 3 bases from J; junction bases left unmatched: 6. Findings and caveats of the study: Partial responders treated at 0.1-3.0 mg/kg exhibited clonal expansion among the lowest measured.

This clonotype originated in an adult with an advanced solid tumor such as melanoma, head and neck, liver or kidney cancer. The V gene is TRBV4-1, the J gene TRBJ2-3; TRBD1 matches at 7 bases. The sequenced sample was CD4+ or CD8+ T cells sorted from blood, obtained in a trial of the OX40 agonist ivuxolimab. The CDR3: CASSQGQRGTDTQYF. In DNA form, the CDR3 reads TGCGCCAGCAGCCAGGGACAGCGAGGGACAGATACGCAGTATTTT.